Listed below are T cell receptor beta chains from one sample, sequenced in a study of CXCR3-negative and CXCR3-positive naive CD8 T cells. TCRdb reanalyzed the 5' RACE reads and collapses them to one entry per CDR3 protein, without DNA. Reported are some 130,000 distinct CDR3 sequences; the ten largest clones contain about 0.62%. The sequencing sample was made of naive CXCR3+ CD8+ T cells from blood. Receptor source: a human donor in good health. Some clones in this sample may be carry-over from other donors' samples. Each CDR3 is given with its conserved first and last residue.

J gene | V gene | CDR3 protein
TRBJ2-1 | TRBV7-6 | CASSLPTGQGGDNEQFF
TRBJ2-7 | TRBV29-1 | CSVEDWASGGAYEQYF
TRBJ2-2 | TRBV5-1 | CASKENTGELFF
TRBJ2-1 | TRBV28 | CASSLGIHNEQFF
TRBJ2-1 | TRBV29-1 | CSVEDLISGRGNEQFF
TRBJ2-1 | TRBV15 | CATSPRQAPADEQFF
TRBJ2-6 | TRBV5-6 | CASSLKGRAGSGANALTF
TRBJ2-7 | TRBV1 | CTPRGTPYEQYF
TRBJ2-1 | TRBV20-1 | CSLRRPSYNEQFF
TRBJ2-7 | TRBV12-3/TRBV12-4 | CASGKLAYEQYF
TRBJ2-7 | TRBV5-5 | CASSYQREAREEQYF
TRBJ2-1 | TRBV29-1 | CSVDDRVGGEQFF
TRBJ1-1 | TRBV29-1 | CSVEGTVLGRTEAFF
TRBJ1-5 | TRBV5-1 | CASSTLSQPQHF
TRBJ1-1 | TRBV5-1 | CASSLATGPSEAFF
TRBJ1-3 | TRBV7-9 | CASSPRTVSSSGNTIYF
TRBJ2-7 | TRBV9 | CASSGGVRYDEQYF
TRBJ2-7 | TRBV20-1 | CSARDRGSSYEQYF